This TCR beta chain is drawn from a study of blood T cell repertoires in COVID-19. Overall study context: Acute and convalescent COVID-19 samples came from the United States, Italy and Spain. Sources were T cells, B-cell-depleted T cells, or PBMCs; the material itself was cDNA or gDNA.

Per the original methods: Amplification from reference gene primers served as the basis for estimated nucleated cell counts. TCRdb keeps only in-frame clones here, not all; method: immunoSEQ multiplex PCR. V and J calls and clone size are those listed in that table; D and trimming were worked out from the DNA. This sample has some 190,000 clones, with 70% to 90% found just once. As for this clone: Other DNA sequences within the sample encode an identical CDR3.

CDR3 length: 15 residues. Germline V CDR1 and CDR2: MDHEN, SYDVKM. The J segment lost 4 bases and the V segment lost 2 bases, leaving 2 bases of the junction unmatched. This sequence was found in a man aged 55 to 70 with acute or convalescent COVID-19. Sequencing was performed on peripheral blood. The chain joins TRBV28 to TRBJ2-1; 10 bases map to TRBD2. CDR3 loop: CASSLRTSGYNEQFF. In nucleotides, the CDR3 is TGTGCCAGCAGTTTAAGGACTAGCGGATACAATGAGCAGTTCTTC.